This TCR beta chain is drawn from a study of blood T cell repertoires in COVID-19. About the study: The samples span acute and convalescent COVID-19 from the United States, Italy and Spain. In each case, the material was cDNA or gDNA derived from T cells, B-cell-depleted T cells, or PBMCs.

The CDR3 has 12 residues. In the study's own analysis: Reference gene primer amplification yielded estimated nucleated cell counts. TCRdb keeps only in-frame clones here, not all; method: immunoSEQ multiplex PCR. V and J calls and clone size are given by that table; D and trimming were obtained from the DNA. Here the sample spans roughly 53,000 clones, roughly nine tenths being singletons. This clone was recorded once. At one of its ends the junction is not consistent with the germline gene, which may arise from a read error. The receptor was isolated from a man between 60 and 70 years old with acute or convalescent COVID-19. The specimen was peripheral blood. The rearrangement joins TRBV12-3 or TRBV12-4 to TRBJ1-6, with TRBD1 as a possible D gene (5 bases). This CDR3 reads CASSFGQSPPHF. Written as DNA, the CDR3 is TGTGCCAGCAGTTTCGGACAATCCCCCCCCCACTTT.